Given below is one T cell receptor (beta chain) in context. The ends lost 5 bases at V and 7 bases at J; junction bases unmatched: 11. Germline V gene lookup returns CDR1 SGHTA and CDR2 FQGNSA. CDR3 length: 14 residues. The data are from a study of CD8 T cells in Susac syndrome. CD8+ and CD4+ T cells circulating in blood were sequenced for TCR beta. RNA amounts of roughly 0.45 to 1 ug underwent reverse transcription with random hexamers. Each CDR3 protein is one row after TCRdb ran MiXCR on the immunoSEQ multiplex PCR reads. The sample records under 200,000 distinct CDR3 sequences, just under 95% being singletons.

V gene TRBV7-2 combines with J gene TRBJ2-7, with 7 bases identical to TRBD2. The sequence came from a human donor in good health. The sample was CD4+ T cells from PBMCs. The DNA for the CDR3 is TGTGCCAGCAGCCCCCAGAGCGGGGCCGGGGAGCAGTACTTC. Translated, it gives CASSPQSGAGEQYF.